This T cell receptor beta chain was obtained from a study of response to subunit inactivated influenza vaccine. General observations from the study: That few new T cells are recruited by each seasonal influenza vaccination was the authors' suggestion.

This clonotype was seen a few times. Its antigen is not identified. Each CDR3 protein is one row after TCRdb ran MiXCR on the RT-PCR reads. There are roughly 630,000 distinct CDR3 sequences in the sample; roughly 15% occur only once, and 6% to 9.5% lies in the top ten. This CDR3 has 14 residues. The V segment lost 0 bases and the J segment 8 bases; nucleotides outside the gene matches: 3. The germline V gene encodes CDR1 SGDLS and CDR2 YYNGEE. The clonotype was recovered from a man in his fifties who received an inactivated influenza vaccine. J is TRBJ2-1 and V is TRBV9, with 9 positions matching TRBD2. The sample in question was PBMCs from blood, obtained 14 days before vaccination. CDR3 sequence (DNA): TGTGCCAGCAGCGTAGGCGGGGGGGTTTATGAGCAGTTCTTC. It encodes CASSVGGGVYEQFF.